The T cell receptor (beta chain) under discussion was sequenced for a study of cytomegalovirus exposure and HLA in healthy donors. Comment on this clone: Its antigen is undetermined.

Points from the study as a whole: V segments that were indistinguishable, TRBV6-2 and TRBV6-3 among them, were omitted from analysis. Later analysis associated a missense DCLRE1C variant with TCR beta V- and J-gene trimming. It was shown in a later analysis that HLA-associated TCR beta chains were more clonally expanded than other, equally common chains.

This CDR3 has 18 amino acids. J lost 1 base, V lost 3 bases, and 6 bases had no gene match. In germline, CDR1 is LNHDA, CDR2 SQIVND (reference sequence). The PCR used 60 Vbeta and 13 Jbeta primers. Profiling relied on immunoSEQ multiplex PCR, and the TCRdb table lists in-frame clones only, not all of them. The top ten clones hold less than 0.95% of a sample with some 91,000 clones, around 82% of them seen once. The specimen was PBMCs. The rearrangement uses TRBV19 and TRBJ2-3; 14 nucleotides align to TRBD2. This clonotype was obtained from a woman in her fifties or sixties in good health and CMV-seronegative. The CDR3 loop is CASSILGLAGGGTDTQYF. As DNA, the CDR3 is TGTGCCAGTAGTATCTTAGGACTAGCGGGAGGTGGCACAGATACGCAGTATTTT.